This T cell receptor beta chain came from a study of memory CD4+ T cells and cytomegalovirus serostatus (dated by TCRdb to the late 2010s). At the level of the whole study: The cohort included about 33 healthy adults from Belgium, of whom 9 were CMV seropositive and 24 were CMV seronegative. To replicate a published TCR-based CMV serostatus classifier, the study sequenced CD4+ memory TCRbeta repertoires from a Belgian cohort whose cytomegalovirus serostatus was known. General findings and caveats noted by the study authors: The results were read as suggesting that the CMV-associated TCR signature is, for the most part, present in the CD4+ memory repertoire. CMV serostatus prediction reached a median bootstrapped AUC of roughly 0.96 with the original framework and around 0.91 with a US-trained random forest. Among the 150 or so previously reported CMV-associated TCRbeta sequences, 67 showed up in the CD4+ memory repertoires, with each one found in between one and five individuals. On the Belgian cohort, the classifier built on the original framework reached a median bootstrapped AUC of about 0.95, with a 95% CI of 0.76-1.00. Only CD4+CD45RO+ memory cells were sequenced, unlike the original study, which covered naive and memory CD4+ and CD8+ populations.

On this clone itself: Its antigen remains unidentified. Within one base of it there is no much larger clone, and no base qualities were kept.

The Quick-DNA Microprep Kit was used to extract genomic DNA from the sorted cells. Amplification of TCRbeta DNA was done with the immunoSEQ hsTCRbeta kit, following the protocol from the manufacturer. An Illumina MiSeq instrument was used to sequence the TCRbeta libraries. On the study's bioinformatics: After out-of-frame sequences were removed, 2,204,828 distinct TCRbeta sequences remained, averaging about 67,000 per individual. Two values were used to score each individual: the count of some 150 previously reported CMV-associated TCRbeta sequences and the total count of productive distinct TCRbeta sequences. A beta-binomial model was reimplemented in Python, and scikit-learn random forests with default parameters were trained on US cohort data. Classifier performance on the Belgian cohort was summarized as median AUC with percentile confidence intervals calculated over 10,000 bootstrap iterations. Here the immuneACCESS table is served through TCRdb, limited to in-frame sequences with V and J called. Missing clones are a known gap in these copies; in checked studies unresolved V genes cover under half, and the rest lacks a known reason. V and J calls plus clone size are reproduced from that table; the DNA served to infer D and trimming. This sample gives 30,000 to 40,000 clones in total; around 76% of them show up just once. Together, the top ten hold around 0.63% of the sample.

Single viable CD3+CD4+CD8-CD45RO+ cells were sorted as memory CD4+ T cells on a FACSAria II. CMV serostatus was determined with a Roche Elecsys assay detecting serum IgG against CMV pp150, pp28, p38 and p52. Once the samples were thawed, total CD4+ T cells were enriched through positive selection using CD4 magnetic microbeads. Samples originated from another study that specifically interrogated the CD4+ T cell memory repertoire. Peripheral blood mononuclear cells were isolated and cryopreserved following standard operating procedures; serum was stored at -80 °C. CD3-PerCP (BW264/56), CD4-APC (RPA-T4), CD45RO-PE (UCHT1) and CD8-Pacific Orange (3B5) antibodies were used for staining, and non-viable cells were excluded with Sytox blue. Taken from the germline V gene, the CDR1 and CDR2 loops are MNHNS and SASEGT. Its CDR3 holds 15 amino acids, cysteine through phenylalanine. Solely the CDR3 DNA is kept, with 45 bases framed from the first base. Germline trimming: 2 bases from V, 2 bases from J; junction bases outside gene matches: 6.

Recombination joined TRBV6-1 with TRBJ2-7, with 7 central nucleotides matching TRBD1. Sequenced input: memory CD4+ T cells from blood. The receptor comes from an adult in good health and CMV-seronegative. Some clones in this sample may be carry-over from other donors' samples. The CDR3 region reads CASSESTGVTYEQYF. DNA sequence: TGTGCCAGCAGTGAATCAACAGGGGTCACCTACGAGCAGTACTTC.